This T cell receptor beta chain derives from a study of shared clonotypes between healthy human individuals. Study-level information: The study drew on a couple of women and a few men aged 18 to 49 as donors. Study-level findings and limits: Larger estimated richness was generally seen in naive subsets than in memory subsets.

A note on this clone: Antigen specificity is unknown.

Genomic DNA per cell subset filled all wells of several immunoSEQ plates. Each sorted subset replicate got 200 ng genomic DNA, tens of thousands of genomes. Produced via immunoSEQ multiplex PCR; TCRdb's table is partial and in-frame only. The sample includes under 1 million clones, 90% to 97% of them seen just once. CD45RO-negative cells were positively selected for CCR7, leaving out terminally differentiated effector memory CD45RA+ cells. This CDR3 region has 14 residues. CDR1 is SGHDT and CDR2 is YYEEEE in the germline V gene. The V end was cut by 1 base, the J end by 5 bases, with 12 bases between.

The sequence came from a man aged 25 to 40 in good health. The sample taken for sequencing was naive CD8+ T cells sorted from blood. This chain links TRBV5-6 with TRBJ2-5; D may be TRBD2 (5 bases). CDR3 in amino acids: CASSLITSMETQYF. CDR3 nucleotide sequence: TGTGCCAGCAGCTTGATTACTAGTATGGAGACCCAGTACTTC.